Listed below are T cell receptor beta chains from one sample, sequenced in a study of T cells after posttransplantation cyclophosphamide. TCRdb's copy holds only in-frame clones and misses some; the assay was immunoSEQ multiplex PCR. Singletons are absent from the sample, which has roughly 25,000 clones. Sequenced here: PBMCs, sampled after allogeneic stem cell transplant with posttransplant cyclophosphamide. The receptor source for this set is a male patient in his late teens or twenties who received an allogeneic stem cell transplant from a related donor, was CMV-positive, and had no GVHD. Among the T cells, some may be from the graft donor. Both conserved end residues are part of each CDR3.

j_gene: TRBJ2-2; v_gene: TRBV4-1; CDR3aa: CASARAGAGELFF
j_gene: TRBJ2-2; v_gene: TRBV21-1; CDR3aa: CASSKAEATGELFF
j_gene: TRBJ2-3; v_gene: TRBV28; CDR3aa: CASSLMTGRGAQYF
j_gene: TRBJ2-3; v_gene: TRBV4-3; CDR3aa: CASSRTSGFTDTQYF
j_gene: TRBJ2-2; v_gene: TRBV4-3; CDR3aa: CASSQDTGIGELFF
j_gene: TRBJ1-3; v_gene: TRBV11-2; CDR3aa: CASSLGRGQARGNTIYF
j_gene: TRBJ1-2; v_gene: TRBV6-5; CDR3aa: CASSYFFGYGYTF
j_gene: TRBJ1-4; v_gene: TRBV10-2; CDR3aa: CASSDSWNEKLFF
j_gene: TRBJ1-1; v_gene: TRBV18; CDR3aa: CASSLQDSVNTEAFF
j_gene: TRBJ2-7; v_gene: TRBV5-1; CDR3aa: CASSSSPSGIGEQYF
j_gene: TRBJ2-2; v_gene: TRBV2; CDR3aa: CASSRTGVTGELFF
j_gene: TRBJ2-7; v_gene: TRBV28; CDR3aa: CASSTGGPYEQYF
j_gene: TRBJ2-7; v_gene: TRBV28; CDR3aa: CASSPDSDEQYF
j_gene: TRBJ1-1; v_gene: TRBV6-1; CDR3aa: CASRQTGNTEAFF
j_gene: TRBJ1-5; v_gene: TRBV4-1; CDR3aa: CASSQGPGVKNQPQHF
j_gene: TRBJ2-7; v_gene: TRBV5-1; CDR3aa: CASSYGTEYVF
j_gene: TRBJ1-1; v_gene: TRBV28; CDR3aa: CASSYNRAMNTEAFF
j_gene: TRBJ2-7; v_gene: TRBV28; CDR3aa: CASSLQSPSPAEQYF
j_gene: TRBJ1-5; v_gene: TRBV19; CDR3aa: CASRQGFLQPQHF
j_gene: TRBJ2-1; v_gene: TRBV6-1; CDR3aa: CASSAIHGGGWIF
j_gene: TRBJ1-5; v_gene: TRBV5-5; CDR3aa: CASSWTGAQPQHF
j_gene: TRBJ2-2; v_gene: TRBV5-1; CDR3aa: CASNFVAGSIGELFF
j_gene: TRBJ1-1; v_gene: TRBV10-3; CDR3aa: CAISQTGAEAFF
j_gene: TRBJ2-7; v_gene: TRBV27; CDR3aa: CASSLSFRGGRLYEQYF
j_gene: TRBJ2-7; v_gene: TRBV7-9; CDR3aa: CASSPSPAGTYEQYF
j_gene: NA; v_gene: TRBV6-6; CDR3aa: CASSYGGQGYEQYF
j_gene: TRBJ2-1; v_gene: TRBV18; CDR3aa: CASSPVVGTSGINEQFF
j_gene: TRBJ2-4; v_gene: TRBV28; CDR3aa: CASSLLRGQNIQYF
j_gene: TRBJ2-7; v_gene: TRBV9; CDR3aa: CASSTRAGGTYEQYF
j_gene: TRBJ2-7; v_gene: TRBV28; CDR3aa: CASSLTGRSYEQYF
j_gene: TRBJ1-5; v_gene: TRBV7-3; CDR3aa: CASRTGNQPQHF
j_gene: TRBJ2-5; v_gene: TRBV13; CDR3aa: CASSSDGLAGLQETQYF
j_gene: TRBJ2-7; v_gene: TRBV7-6; CDR3aa: CASSKDGTSGGAYEQYF
j_gene: TRBJ2-7; v_gene: TRBV10-3; CDR3aa: CAISEGSKISWGNEQYF
j_gene: TRBJ1-5; v_gene: TRBV5-4; CDR3aa: CASSPDRNQPQHF
j_gene: TRBJ2-1; v_gene: TRBV5-1; CDR3aa: CASSRNSGRTYNEQFF
j_gene: TRBJ1-6; v_gene: TRBV9; CDR3aa: CASRSRDRNSPLHF
j_gene: TRBJ2-1; v_gene: TRBV5-1; CDR3aa: CASSLLALHEQFF
j_gene: TRBJ2-1; v_gene: TRBV13; CDR3aa: CASSPTGDSNEQFF
j_gene: TRBJ2-3; v_gene: TRBV19; CDR3aa: CASSIRQGSGSTDTQYF
j_gene: TRBJ2-7; v_gene: TRBV27; CDR3aa: CASSWDPSGSRGEQYF
j_gene: TRBJ1-3; v_gene: TRBV7-8; CDR3aa: CASSSGPRSGNTIYF
j_gene: TRBJ1-2; v_gene: TRBV5-5; CDR3aa: CASSLSTGTLRNVKGGYTF